These T cell receptor beta chains were read from a single sample in a study of shared clonotypes between healthy human individuals. Profiling relied on immunoSEQ multiplex PCR, and the TCRdb table lists in-frame clones only, not all of them. Here the sample spans some 2,000,000 clones, roughly 94% being singletons. Sequenced sample: naive CD4+ T cells sorted from blood. All receptors come from a man in his late teens or twenties in good health. The CDR3 runs from the conserved cysteine through the conserved F or W. A D gene is named only where the DNA matches it firmly. Clone size is shown for a subset of rows, as once, few, many or a class of expanded clone.

v_call	clone_size	j_call	d_call	cdr3_aa	cdr3_nt
TRBV5-1	.	TRBJ2-2	.	CASSLRDINTGELFF	TGCGCCAGCAGCTTGAGGGACATAAACACCGGGGAGCTGTTTTTT
TRBV11-2	.	TRBJ2-7	.	CASSLQGQGIYEQYF	TGTGCCAGCAGCTTACAGGGCCAGGGGATCTACGAGCAGTACTTC
TRBV29-1	.	TRBJ2-1	TRBD2	CSVRAGTYNEQFF	TGCAGCGTTCGAGCGGGGACCTACAATGAGCAGTTCTTC
TRBV10-1	few	TRBJ2-1	.	CASRPLTGSYNEQFF	TGCGCCAGCAGGCCTCTGACAGGCTCCTACAATGAGCAGTTCTTC
TRBV18	.	TRBJ2-3	.	CASSRGPTTDTQYF	TGTGCCAGCTCACGGGGTCCAACCACAGATACGCAGTATTTT
TRBV6-5	.	TRBJ1-5	.	CASSGGNQPQHF	TGTGCCAGCAGTGGGGGCAATCAGCCCCAGCATTTT
TRBV18	.	TRBJ2-1	.	CASSPTTGPAEQFF	TGTGCCAGCTCACCTACGACTGGCCCCGCTGAGCAGTTCTTC
TRBV6-5	.	TRBJ1-6	.	CASRGRGAGNSPLHF	TGTGCCAGCAGGGGCCGGGGGGCTGGTAATTCACCCCTCCACTTT
TRBV5-1	once	TRBJ1-2	.	CASSLVTGLTRGYTF	TGCGCCAGCAGCTTGGTGACAGGCTTAACGCGAGGCTACACCTTC
TRBV30	.	TRBJ1-2	.	CAWSVSPGGSYTF	TGTGCCTGGAGTGTAAGTCCGGGGGGGAGCTACACCTTC
TRBV6-5	.	TRBJ1-1	.	CASSYVRGGTEAFF	TGTGCCAGCAGTTACGTCCGGGGTGGCACTGAAGCTTTCTTT
TRBV11-2	.	TRBJ2-1	.	CASSFTGSNYNEQFF	TGTGCCAGCAGCTTTACAGGGAGCAACTACAATGAGCAGTTCTTC
TRBV9	.	TRBJ2-3	TRBD2	CASSVGEGLAGGLRDTQYF	TGTGCCAGCAGCGTAGGAGAAGGACTAGCGGGAGGATTAAGAGATACGCAGTATTTT
TRBV11-2	.	TRBJ2-2	.	CASSWPGTGFTGELFF	TGTGCCAGCAGCTGGCCCGGGACTGGGTTCACCGGGGAGCTGTTTTTT
TRBV6-1	.	TRBJ1-5	.	CASSEGTNVSNQPQHF	TGTGCCAGCAGTGAAGGGACAAACGTTAGCAATCAGCCCCAGCATTTT
TRBV25-1	.	TRBJ2-5	.	CASSEFSGSGETQYF	TGTGCCAGCAGTGAATTCAGTGGGAGCGGAGAGACCCAGTACTTC
TRBV6-5	.	TRBJ2-7	TRBD2	CASRPSGRTYEQYF	TGTGCCAGCCGTCCTAGCGGGAGAACGTACGAGCAGTACTTC
TRBV2	.	TRBJ2-6	.	CASRGKYVYSGANVLTF	TGTGCCAGCAGGGGAAAATATGTCTACTCTGGGGCCAACGTCCTGACTTTC
TRBV5-1	.	TRBJ2-5	.	CASSVQQETQYF	TGCGCCAGCAGCGTCCAACAAGAGACCCAGTACTTC
TRBV6-1	.	TRBJ2-1	.	CASSEATTAYNEQFF	TGTGCCAGCAGTGAAGCCACGACGGCCTACAATGAGCAGTTCTTC
TRBV6-5	.	TRBJ1-2	.	CASSYVADEVRGYTF	TGTGCCAGCAGTTACGTGGCCGACGAGGTGCGCGGCTACACCTTC
TRBV4-2	.	TRBJ1-3	.	CASSGPPPNTIYF	TGTGCCAGCAGCGGGCCTCCCCCAAACACCATATATTTT
TRBV5-6	once	TRBJ1-5	.	CASSLGGSNQPQHF	TGTGCCAGCAGCTTGGGCGGGAGCAATCAGCCCCAGCATTTT
TRBV28	once	TRBJ1-2	TRBD1	CASSIPGQGPNYGYTF	TGTGCCAGCAGTATTCCGGGACAGGGTCCTAACTATGGCTACACCTTC
TRBV30	.	TRBJ2-5	.	CAWSVGGYETQYF	TGTGCCTGGAGTGTGGGGGGTTACGAGACCCAGTACTTC
TRBV7-8	.	TRBJ1-2	.	CASRRGGNYGYTF	TGTGCCAGCAGGCGGGGGGGCAACTATGGCTACACCTTC
TRBV5-8	.	TRBJ1-2	.	CASSLGSRAGISVGYTF	TGTGCCAGCAGCTTGGGGTCCAGAGCAGGGATCTCAGTCGGCTACACCTTC
TRBV4-1	.	TRBJ2-7	TRBD1	CASSKTGGYYEQYF	TGCGCCAGCAGTAAGACAGGGGGTTACTACGAGCAGTACTTC